This T cell receptor beta chain is from a study of OX40 agonist ivuxolimab in advanced cancers. Study information: Of mixed ages from about 20 to 80 and averaging about 60 years, the group was about 80% male. Three individuals attained partial responses, comprising one hepatocellular carcinoma case and two cutaneous melanoma cases.

This clone was seen once. Its specificity is unknown. V lost 6 bases to trimming and J lost 9 bases; unmatched junction nucleotides: 10. There are 13 residues in the CDR3. Per the germline V gene, CDR1 is MNHEY and CDR2 is SVGAGI. Study findings and constraints: Among some nonresponders, normalized T-cell clonal expansion was also low. Relative to CD4+ cells, CD8+ T cells on average had more expanded clones.

Method: immunoSEQ multiplex PCR; TCRdb's copy keeps in-frame clones and lacks some. This table holds about 70,000 clones, just over 90% found once. The chain links TRBV6-5 to TRBJ2-5; 7 bases fit TRBD2. Source: CD4+ or CD8+ T cells sorted from blood, taken in a trial of the OX40 agonist ivuxolimab. The TCR originated in an adult with an advanced solid tumor such as melanoma, head and neck, liver or kidney cancer. The CDR3 here is CASSVTSAGAQYF. The CDR3 coding sequence is TGTGCCAGCAGCGTCACTAGCGCGGGGGCCCAGTACTTC.